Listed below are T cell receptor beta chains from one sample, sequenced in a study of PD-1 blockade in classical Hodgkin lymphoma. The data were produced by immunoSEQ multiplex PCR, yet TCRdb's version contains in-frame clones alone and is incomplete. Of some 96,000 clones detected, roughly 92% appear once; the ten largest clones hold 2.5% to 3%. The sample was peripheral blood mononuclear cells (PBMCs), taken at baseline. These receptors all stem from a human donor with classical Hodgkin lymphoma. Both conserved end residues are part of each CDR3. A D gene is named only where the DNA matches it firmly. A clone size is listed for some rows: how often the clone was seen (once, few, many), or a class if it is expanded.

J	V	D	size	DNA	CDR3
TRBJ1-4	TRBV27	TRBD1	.	TGTGCCAGCAGTTTCGTCGGAGGGGGCCACGTCCCCTATGAAAAACTGTTTTTT	CASSFVGGGHVPYEKLFF
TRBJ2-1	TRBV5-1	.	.	TGCGCCAGCAGCTTGGTGTTCGCTGAGCAGTTCTTC	CASSLVFAEQFF
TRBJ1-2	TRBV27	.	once	TGTGCCAGCAGTCTTACCTTGAGGGCTTCTGGCTACACCTTC	CASSLTLRASGYTF
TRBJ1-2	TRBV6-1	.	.	TGTGCCAGCAGTTCCCCGGGGGACTACACCTTC	CASSSPGDYTF
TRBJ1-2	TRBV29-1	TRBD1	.	TGCAGCACGGCAGGGGGTTCGGGCTATGGCTACACCTTC	CSTAGGSGYGYTF
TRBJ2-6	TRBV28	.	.	TGTGCCATCGACACCTCTGGGGCCAACGTCCTGACTTTC	CAIDTSGANVLTF
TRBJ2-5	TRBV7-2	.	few	TGTGCCAGCAGCTTAGGTGTGACAGGCGGACAAGAGACCCAGTACTTC	CASSLGVTGGQETQYF
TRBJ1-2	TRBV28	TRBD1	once	TGTGCCAGCAGTTTAAGTGCCGGACAGGTTGGACCACCTACGTTCGTAGCCCTGTATGGCTACACCTTC	CASSLSAGQVGPPTFVALYGYTF
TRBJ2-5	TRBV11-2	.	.	TGTGCCAGCAGCTTAAGTTTACAAGAGACCCAGTACTTC	CASSLSLQETQYF
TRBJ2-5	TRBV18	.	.	TGTGCCAGCTCACAGGGGAAAGAGACCCAGTACTTC	CASSQGKETQYF
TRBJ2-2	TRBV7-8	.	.	TGTGCCAGCAGCTTAGTTCCCGGTTCCAGGGAGCTGTTTTTT	CASSLVPGSRELFF
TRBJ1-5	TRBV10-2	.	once	TGCGCCAGCAGAGACCGGGAGGGGCAGCCCCAGCATTTT	CASRDREGQPQHF
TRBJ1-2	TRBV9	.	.	TGTGCCAGCAGCGTTTCCGCCTTGGGAGGCTATGGCTACACCTTC	CASSVSALGGYGYTF
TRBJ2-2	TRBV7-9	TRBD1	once	TGTGCCAGCAGCTTCGAGACAGGGGGCGTAAACACCGGGGAGCTGTTTTTT	CASSFETGGVNTGELFF
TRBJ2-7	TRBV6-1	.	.	TGTGCCAGCAGTGCATGGCGAGGCGAGCAGTACTTC	CASSAWRGEQYF
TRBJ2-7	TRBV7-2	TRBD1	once	TGTGCCAGCAGCTACGGGCCTATTCGGGACAGGGGTTTTTACGAGCAGTACTTC	CASSYGPIRDRGFYEQYF
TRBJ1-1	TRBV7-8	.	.	TGTGCCAGCAGCTTAGTGCGGGAGAGGACTGAAGCTTTCTTT	CASSLVRERTEAFF